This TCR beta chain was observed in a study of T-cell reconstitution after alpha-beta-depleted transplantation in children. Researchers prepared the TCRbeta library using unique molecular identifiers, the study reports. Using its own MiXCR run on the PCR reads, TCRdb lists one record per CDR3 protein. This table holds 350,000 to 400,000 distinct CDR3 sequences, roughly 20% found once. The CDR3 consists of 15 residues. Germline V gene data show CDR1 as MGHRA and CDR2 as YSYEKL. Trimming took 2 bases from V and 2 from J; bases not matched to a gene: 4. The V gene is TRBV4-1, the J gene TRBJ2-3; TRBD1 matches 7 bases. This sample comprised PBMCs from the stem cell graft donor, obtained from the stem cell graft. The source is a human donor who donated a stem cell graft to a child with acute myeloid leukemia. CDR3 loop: CASSQLTGITDTQYF. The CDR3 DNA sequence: TGCGCCAGCAGCCAACTGACAGGGATCACAGATACGCAGTATTTT.